Listed here are 13 T cell receptor beta chains from one sample, sequenced in a study of blood T cells in healthy people across ages. Next came a second PCR, run for about 7 to 12 cycles, which used a sample-barcoded 5' primer along with a J-beta primer mix. TCRdb passed the 5' RACE reads through MiXCR, listing each CDR3 protein once. The data contain about 1 million distinct CDR3 sequences, more than 35% of them singletons. The sequenced material came from blood. The receptor set was obtained from a woman aged 60-70 years in good health.

This clonotype was seen only a few times. The chain combines TRBV27 with TRBJ2-3; the match to TRBD2 covers 7 bases. The CDR3 sequence is 15 residues long. Germline V gene sequence: CDR1 MNHEY, CDR2 SMNVEV (reference sequence). J was trimmed by 1 base and V by 4 bases; bases with no gene match: 5. CDR3 residues: CASSWGGRRTDTQYF. CDR3 nucleotide sequence: TGTGCCAGCAGTTGGGGCGGGAGACGCACAGATACGCAGTATTTT.

This clonotype was found many times. CDR3 sequence reads: CASSLDGREETQYF. The CDR3, as DNA: TGTGCCAGCAGCTTAGACGGTCGGGAAGAGACCCAGTACTTC. J is TRBJ2-5 and V is TRBV7-7; D not certain. The CDR3 has 14 amino acids. V was pared by 1 base and J by 3 bases, with 9 bases between. Germline-derived CDR1 and CDR2 are SSHAT and FNYEAQ (reference sequence).

The chain is built from TRBV5-1 and TRBJ1-1, with D maybe TRBD1 (5 bases). The CDR3 is 14 amino acids. With 4 bases removed from V and 4 bases from J, the gap between germline ends came to 14 bases. Per the germline V gene, CDR1 is SGHRS and CDR2 is YFSETQ. The CDR3 region has the DNA TGCGCCAGCAGCCCTGGGAAAGGGGCCACTGAAGCTTTCTTT. It specifies CASSPGKGATEAFF.

The gene calls are TRBV5-1 and TRBJ2-7, with TRBD1 identical over 7 bases. The CDR3 consists of 13 residues. With 4 bases clipped from V and 5 bases from J, the junction kept 6 bases outside the gene matches. Germline V gene data show CDR1 as SGHRS and CDR2 as YFSETQ. CDR3 coding DNA: TGCGCCAGCAGCCGGGACAGCTACGACGAGCAGTACTTC. This translates into CASSRDSYDEQYF.

A few counts support this clonotype. V and J are TRBV20-1 and TRBJ2-3, with 7 bases matching TRBD2. Germline assignment: CDR1 DFQATT and CDR2 SNEGSKA (reference sequence). The V and J ends lost 7 bases and 2 bases, in that order; junction bases with no gene match: 3. The CDR3 length is 12 residues. This chain's CDR3 is CSGGGDTDTQYF. The CDR3, as DNA: TGCAGTGGGGGGGGGGACACAGATACGCAGTATTTT.

This clonotype was recorded a few times. The DNA for the CDR3 is TGCGCCAGCAGCCGCCTGGGATTTGGCAATCAGCCCCAGCATTTT. Protein sequence: CASSRLGFGNQPQHF. This sequence joins TRBV4-1 and TRBJ1-5; no reliable D call. The CDR3 has 15 amino acids. V was pared by 4 bases and J by 2 bases, with 12 bases between. Germline loops: CDR1 MGHRA, CDR2 YSYEKL.

This clonotype was counted between two and nine times. The chain has TRBV9 and TRBJ2-1; TRBD1 matches 9 bases. Unmatched junction bases numbered 5, after V lost 4 bases and J lost 6 bases. This CDR3 contains 14 residues. The germline CDR1 and CDR2 sequences are SGDLS and YYNGEE. DNA for the CDR3: TGTGCCAGCAGCCCCGGGACAGGGATCAATGAGCAGTTCTTC. Its protein product is CASSPGTGINEQFF.

The V gene is TRBV7-9, the J gene TRBJ1-4; the D is unclear. Germline values: CDR1 SEHNR, CDR2 FQNEAQ (reference sequence). This CDR3 contains 18 residues. V lost 5 bases and J 2 bases, leaving 21 bases between the germline ends. The CDR3 loop reads CASSLVGSSGRTNEKLFF. The CDR3 nucleotides are TGTGCCAGCAGCCTGGTAGGGTCGTCGGGGAGGACTAATGAAAAACTGTTTTTT.

This clonotype showed up just a few times. CDR3 sequence: CASRYTGTYEQYF. The CDR3 DNA sequence: TGTGCCAGCAGATACACCGGCACCTACGAGCAGTACTTC. The rearrangement uses TRBV7-2 and TRBJ2-5, with no clear D. The J call may be in error: the DNA end matches TRBJ2-7 better. The CDR3 extends over 13 amino acids. Germline CDR1 is SGHTA and CDR2 is FQGNSA.

As to this clonotype: An end of the junction does not agree with germline; a read error may underlie this. The chain joins TRBV20-1 to TRBJ2-7; TRBD1 might be the D (6 bases). The CDR3 spans 11 residues. CDR1 is DFQATT, CDR2 SNEGSKA, per germline (reference sequence). Here the CDR3 DNA reads TGCAGCGCTAACCAGGACAGCGAGCAGTACTTC. Its translation: CSANQDSEQYF.

The J gene is TRBJ2-5, the V gene TRBV7-9, with D unclear. Trimming shortened V by 3 bases and J by 11 bases, and 16 bases separated the two germline ends. CDR1 SEHNR and CDR2 FQNEAQ come from the germline V gene (reference sequence). The CDR3 sequence is 13 residues long. As DNA, the CDR3 is TGTGCCAGCAGCTTTTGGGCATGGGGTGAGCAGTACTTC. It specifies CASSFWAWGEQYF.

The gene calls are TRBV9 and TRBJ2-1, with D perhaps TRBD1 (6 bases). Judging by the DNA end, TRBJ2-7 fits better; the J call may be wrong. The germline CDR1 and CDR2 sequences are SGDLS and YYNGEE. The CDR3 has 16 residues. The CDR3 loop is CASSVGTPSSYNEQYF. CDR3 nucleotides: TGTGCCAGCAGCGTTGGGACACCTAGCTCCTACAATGAGCAGTACTTC.

This clonotype was found many times. The rearrangement links TRBV20-1 to TRBJ2-7; 8 bases align to TRBD2. Per germline, CDR1 DFQATT and CDR2 SNEGSKA (reference sequence). Germline trimming cut 3 bases from V and 6 bases from J; bases unmatched to any gene: 7. The CDR3 consists of 13 residues. The CDR3 coding sequence is TGCAGTGCTAGCTCAAGCGGGAGTTCCGAGCAGTACTTC. It encodes CSASSSGSSEQYF.